This TCR beta chain derives from a study of blood T cell repertoires in COVID-19. Study details: Specimens from acute and convalescent COVID-19 originated in the United States, Italy and Spain.

The CDR3 has 13 residues. V gave up 0 bases and J gave up 5 bases, with 8 bases separating them. Germline V CDR1 and CDR2: GTSNPN, SVGIG (reference sequence). In the authors' methods: Amplification from reference gene primers served as the basis for estimated nucleated cell counts. Here immunoSEQ multiplex PCR was the method, and the copy in TCRdb shows in-frame clones only, minus some. V and J calls and clone size come straight from that table; D and trimming were deduced from the DNA. Of 60,000 to 75,000 clones listed, around 90% are singletons. The V call is TRBV30, the J call TRBJ2-1; TRBD2 might be the D (5 bases). The material sequenced was peripheral blood. The TCR comes from a man in his forties with COVID-19, enrolled during active disease. The CDR3 DNA follows: TGTGCCTGGAGTGTAGACGGGGACAATGAGCAGTTCTTC. This sequence encodes CAWSVDGDNEQFF.